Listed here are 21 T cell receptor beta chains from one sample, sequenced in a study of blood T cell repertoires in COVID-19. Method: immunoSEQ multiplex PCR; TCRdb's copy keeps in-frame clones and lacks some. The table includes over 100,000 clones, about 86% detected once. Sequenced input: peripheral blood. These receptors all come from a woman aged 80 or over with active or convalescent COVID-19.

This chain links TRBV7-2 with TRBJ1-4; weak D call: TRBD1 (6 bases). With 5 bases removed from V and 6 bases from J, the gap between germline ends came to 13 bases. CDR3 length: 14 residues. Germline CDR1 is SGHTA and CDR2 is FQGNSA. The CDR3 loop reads CASSLQGKDEKLFF. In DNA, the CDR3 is TGTGCCAGCAGCCTTCAGGGGAAAGATGAAAAACTGTTTTTT.

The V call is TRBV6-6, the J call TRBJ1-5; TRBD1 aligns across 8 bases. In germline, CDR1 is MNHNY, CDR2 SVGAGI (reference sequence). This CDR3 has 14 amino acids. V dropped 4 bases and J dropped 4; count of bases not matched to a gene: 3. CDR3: CASSSRQGNQPQHF. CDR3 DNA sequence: TGTGCCAGCAGTTCCAGACAGGGGAATCAGCCCCAGCATTTT.

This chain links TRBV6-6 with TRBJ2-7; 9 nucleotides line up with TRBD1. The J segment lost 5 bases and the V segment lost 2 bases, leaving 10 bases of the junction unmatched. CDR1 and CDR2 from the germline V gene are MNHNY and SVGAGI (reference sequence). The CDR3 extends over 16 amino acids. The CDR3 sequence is CASSYHPGQGLDEQYF. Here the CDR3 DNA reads TGTGCCAGCAGTTACCATCCGGGACAGGGTTTGGACGAGCAGTACTTC.

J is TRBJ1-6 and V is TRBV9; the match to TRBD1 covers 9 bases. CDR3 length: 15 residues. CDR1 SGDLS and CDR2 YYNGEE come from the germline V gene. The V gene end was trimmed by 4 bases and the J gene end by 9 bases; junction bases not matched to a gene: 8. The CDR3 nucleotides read TGTGCCAGCAGCAGTCGGGACAGGGTTTTTTCACCCCTCCACTTT. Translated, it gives CASSSRDRVFSPLHF.

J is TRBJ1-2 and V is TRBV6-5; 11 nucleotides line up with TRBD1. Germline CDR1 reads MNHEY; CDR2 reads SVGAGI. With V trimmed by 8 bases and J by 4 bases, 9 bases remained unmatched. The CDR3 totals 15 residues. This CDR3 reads CASGSGTGGIYGYTF. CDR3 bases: TGTGCCAGCGGGTCCGGGACAGGGGGTATCTATGGCTACACCTTC.

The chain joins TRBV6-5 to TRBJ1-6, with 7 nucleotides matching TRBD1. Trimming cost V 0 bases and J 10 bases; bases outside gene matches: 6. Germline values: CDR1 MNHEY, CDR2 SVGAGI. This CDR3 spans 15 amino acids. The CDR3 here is CASSYSWRGHSPLHF. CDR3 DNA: TGTGCCAGCAGTTACTCGTGGAGGGGGCACTCACCCCTCCACTTT.

DNA for the CDR3: TGTGCCAGCTCACTGGACAGGGTGGACACCGGGGAGCTGTTTTTT. Amino acids: CASSLDRVDTGELFF. The chain joins TRBV18 to TRBJ2-2; 8 nucleotides match TRBD1. The germline CDR1 and CDR2 sequences are KGHSH and LQKENI. This CDR3 region has 15 residues. Trimming cost V 4 bases and J 3 bases; bases outside gene matches: 4.

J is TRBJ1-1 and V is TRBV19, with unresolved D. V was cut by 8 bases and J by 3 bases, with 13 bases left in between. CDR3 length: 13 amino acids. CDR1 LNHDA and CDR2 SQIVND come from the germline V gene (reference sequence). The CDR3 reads CASCGFGDTEAFF. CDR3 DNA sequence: TGTGCCAGTTGCGGGTTTGGGGACACTGAAGCTTTCTTT.

Written as DNA, the CDR3 is TGTGCCAGCAGTTACCGCGACAGGACCCATGGCTACACCTTC. It encodes CASSYRDRTHGYTF. The chain carries TRBV6-6 and TRBJ1-2; possible D gene TRBD1, 6 bases. From germline, CDR1 is MNHNY and CDR2 SVGAGI (reference sequence). The CDR3 totals 14 residues. Trimming took off 2 bases at V and 6 bases at J, with 13 bases between the two ends.

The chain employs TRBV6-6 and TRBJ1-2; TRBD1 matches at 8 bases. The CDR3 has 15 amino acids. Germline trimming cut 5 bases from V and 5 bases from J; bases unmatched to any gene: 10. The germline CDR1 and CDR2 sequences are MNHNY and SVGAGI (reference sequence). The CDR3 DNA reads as TGTGCCAGCAGTCGCACTCTAGGACAGGGATATGGCTACACCTTC. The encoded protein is CASSRTLGQGYGYTF.

The CDR3 protein is CARRTGSAGYTF. The CDR3 DNA reads TGCGCCCGCCGGACAGGGTCCGCTGGCTACACCTTC. This rearrangement joins TRBV23-1 to TRBJ1-2; 8 bases map to TRBD1. TRBV23-1 is an ORF, with its function uncertain. V lost 11 bases to trimming and J lost 7 bases; unmatched junction nucleotides: 9. This CDR3 has 12 amino acids.

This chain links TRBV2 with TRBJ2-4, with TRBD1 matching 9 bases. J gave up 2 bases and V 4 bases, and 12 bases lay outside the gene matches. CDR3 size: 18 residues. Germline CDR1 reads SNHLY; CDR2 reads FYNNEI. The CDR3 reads CASSVIPGQGRSKNIQYF. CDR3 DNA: TGTGCCAGCAGTGTAATCCCGGGACAGGGAAGATCCAAAAACATTCAGTACTTC.

The CDR3 DNA reads as TGTGCCAGCAGAGGACAGGCGAACACCGGGGAGCTGTTTTTT. Translation gives CASRGQANTGELFF. The rearrangement joins TRBV28 to TRBJ2-2; 7 bases are a match to TRBD1. Germline V gives CDR1 MDHEN, CDR2 SYDVKM. V was clipped by 6 bases and J by 0 bases; unmatched bases: 1. The CDR3 runs 14 residues.

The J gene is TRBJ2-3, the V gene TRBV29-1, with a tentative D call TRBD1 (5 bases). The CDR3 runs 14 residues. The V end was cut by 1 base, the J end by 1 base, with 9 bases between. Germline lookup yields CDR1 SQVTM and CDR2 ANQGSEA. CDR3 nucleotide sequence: TGCAGCGTTGAAGTGGTCAGGGGCACAGATACGCAGTATTTT. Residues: CSVEVVRGTDTQYF.

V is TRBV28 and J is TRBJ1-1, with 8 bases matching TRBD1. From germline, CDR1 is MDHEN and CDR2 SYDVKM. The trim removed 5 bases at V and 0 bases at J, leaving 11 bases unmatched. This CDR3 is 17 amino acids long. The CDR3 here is CASSVSGGEPLNTEAFF. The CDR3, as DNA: TGTGCCAGCAGTGTATCAGGGGGCGAACCTTTGAACACTGAAGCTTTCTTT.

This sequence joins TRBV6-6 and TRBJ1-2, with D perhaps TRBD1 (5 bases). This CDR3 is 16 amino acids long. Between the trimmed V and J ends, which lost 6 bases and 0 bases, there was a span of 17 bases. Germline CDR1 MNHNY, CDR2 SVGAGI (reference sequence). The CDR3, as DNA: TGTGCCAGCAGCCTGGGCGGGGGACCGACTAACTATGGCTACACCTTC. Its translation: CASSLGGGPTNYGYTF.

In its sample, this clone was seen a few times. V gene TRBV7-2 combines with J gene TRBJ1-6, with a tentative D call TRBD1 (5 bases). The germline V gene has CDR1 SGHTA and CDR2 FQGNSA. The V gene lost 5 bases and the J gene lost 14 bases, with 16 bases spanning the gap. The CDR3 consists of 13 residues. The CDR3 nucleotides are TGTGCCAGCAGCCTCCTCCTTGGAGGGGCCCTCCACTTT. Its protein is CASSLLLGGALHF.

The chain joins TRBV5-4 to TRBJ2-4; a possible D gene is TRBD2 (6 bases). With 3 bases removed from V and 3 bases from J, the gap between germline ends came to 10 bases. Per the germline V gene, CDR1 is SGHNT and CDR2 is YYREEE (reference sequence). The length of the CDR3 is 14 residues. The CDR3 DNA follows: TGTGCCAGCAGCTGGGGAGGAGACAAAAACATTCAGTACTTC. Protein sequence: CASSWGGDKNIQYF.

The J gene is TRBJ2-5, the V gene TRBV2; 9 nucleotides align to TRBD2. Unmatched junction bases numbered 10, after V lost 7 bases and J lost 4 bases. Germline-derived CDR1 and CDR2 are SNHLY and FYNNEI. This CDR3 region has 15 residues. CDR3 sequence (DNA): TGTGCCAGCATGCGCGGGGGGGGATCTGGAGAGACCCAGTACTTC. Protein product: CASMRGGGSGETQYF.

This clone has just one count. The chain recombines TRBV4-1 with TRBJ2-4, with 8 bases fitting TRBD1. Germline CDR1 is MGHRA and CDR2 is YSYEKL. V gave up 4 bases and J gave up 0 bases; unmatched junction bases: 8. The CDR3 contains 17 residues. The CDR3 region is CASSLSTGGKAKNIQYF. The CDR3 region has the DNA TGCGCCAGCAGCCTTTCCACAGGGGGTAAAGCCAAAAACATTCAGTACTTC.

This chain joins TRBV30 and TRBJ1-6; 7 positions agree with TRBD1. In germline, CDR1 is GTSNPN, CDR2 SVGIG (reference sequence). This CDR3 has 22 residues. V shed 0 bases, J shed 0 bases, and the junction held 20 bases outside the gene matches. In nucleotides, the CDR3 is TGTGCCTGGAGTGTTAGAAGTAGGACAGGATCTACTCTGAGCTCCTATAATTCACCCCTCCACTTT. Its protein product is CAWSVRSRTGSTLSSYNSPLHF.